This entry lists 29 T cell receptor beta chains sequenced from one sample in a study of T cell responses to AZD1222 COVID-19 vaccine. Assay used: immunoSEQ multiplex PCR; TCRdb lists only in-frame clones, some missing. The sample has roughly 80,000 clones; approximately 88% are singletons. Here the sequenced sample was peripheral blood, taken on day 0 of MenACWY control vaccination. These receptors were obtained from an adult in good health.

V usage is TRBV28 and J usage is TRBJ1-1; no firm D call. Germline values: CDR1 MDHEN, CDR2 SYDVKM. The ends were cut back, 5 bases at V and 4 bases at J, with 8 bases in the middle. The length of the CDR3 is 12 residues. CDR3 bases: TGTGCCAGCAGTGGGGTTTTCACTGAAGCTTTCTTT. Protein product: CASSGVFTEAFF.

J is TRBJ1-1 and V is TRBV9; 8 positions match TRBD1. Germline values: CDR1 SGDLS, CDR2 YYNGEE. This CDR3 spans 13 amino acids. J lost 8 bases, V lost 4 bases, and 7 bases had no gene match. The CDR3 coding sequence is TGTGCCAGCAGCTCCCCGGGACAGGTCGAAGCTTTCTTT. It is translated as CASSSPGQVEAFF.

The CDR3 DNA is TGTGCCAGCAGTTTACCCACAGGATATGGCTACACCTTC. Protein: CASSLPTGYGYTF. The V gene is TRBV28, the J gene TRBJ1-2, with D perhaps matching TRBD1 (5 bases). Trimming cost V 2 bases and J 5 bases, with 9 bases left between them. Germline V gene lookup returns CDR1 MDHEN and CDR2 SYDVKM. This CDR3 has 13 residues.

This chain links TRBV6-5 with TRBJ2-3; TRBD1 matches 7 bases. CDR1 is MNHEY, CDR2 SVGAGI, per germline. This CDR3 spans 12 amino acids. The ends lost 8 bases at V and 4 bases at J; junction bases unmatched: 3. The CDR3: CASWDRPDTQYF. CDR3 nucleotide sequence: TGTGCCAGCTGGGACAGACCAGATACGCAGTATTTT.

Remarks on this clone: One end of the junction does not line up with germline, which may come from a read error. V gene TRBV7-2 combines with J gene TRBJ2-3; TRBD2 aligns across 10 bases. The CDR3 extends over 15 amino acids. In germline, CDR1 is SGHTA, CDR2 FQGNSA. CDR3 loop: CASSLAGGRTDTQYF. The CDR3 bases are TGTGCCAGCAGTTTAGCGGGAGGACGCACAGATACGCAGTATTTT.

CDR3 bases: TGTGCCAGCAGCTTGTGGGTAGCCGCCTACGAGCAGTACTTC. It specifies CASSLWVAAYEQYF. V gene TRBV5-6 combines with J gene TRBJ2-7; D is unclear. Germline lookup yields CDR1 SGHDT and CDR2 YYEEEE. V shed 1 base and J shed 2 bases, with 10 bases lying between them. This CDR3 comprises 14 residues.

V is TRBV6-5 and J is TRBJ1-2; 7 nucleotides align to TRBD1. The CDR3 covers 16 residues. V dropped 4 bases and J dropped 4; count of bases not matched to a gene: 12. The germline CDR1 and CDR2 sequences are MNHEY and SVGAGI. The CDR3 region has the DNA TGTGCCAGCAGTTCCCCTCGAACAGGGGACGGCTATGGCTACACCTTC. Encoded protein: CASSSPRTGDGYGYTF.

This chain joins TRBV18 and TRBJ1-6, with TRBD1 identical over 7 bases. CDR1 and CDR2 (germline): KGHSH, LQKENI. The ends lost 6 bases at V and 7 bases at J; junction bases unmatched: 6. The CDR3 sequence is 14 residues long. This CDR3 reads CASSSNRGNSPLHF. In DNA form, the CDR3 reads TGTGCCAGCTCTTCCAACAGGGGAAATTCACCCCTCCACTTT.

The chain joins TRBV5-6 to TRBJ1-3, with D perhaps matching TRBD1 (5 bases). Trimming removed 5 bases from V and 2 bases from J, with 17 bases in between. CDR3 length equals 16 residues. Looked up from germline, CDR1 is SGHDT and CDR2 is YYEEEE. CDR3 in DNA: TGTGCCAGCAGTGAAGCCCCGGCAGGGCCTGGAAACACCATATATTTT. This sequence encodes CASSEAPAGPGNTIYF.

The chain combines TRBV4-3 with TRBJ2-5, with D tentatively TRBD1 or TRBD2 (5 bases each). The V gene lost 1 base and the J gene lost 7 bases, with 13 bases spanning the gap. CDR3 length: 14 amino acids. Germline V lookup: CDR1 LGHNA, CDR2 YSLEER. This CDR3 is CASSQARGWATQYF. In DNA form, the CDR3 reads TGCGCCAGCAGCCAAGCTCGGGGCTGGGCGACCCAGTACTTC.

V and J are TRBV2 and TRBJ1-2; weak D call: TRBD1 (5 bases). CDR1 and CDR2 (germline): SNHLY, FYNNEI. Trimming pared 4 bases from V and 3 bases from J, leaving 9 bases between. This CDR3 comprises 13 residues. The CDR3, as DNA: TGTGCCAGCAGTGTTCGAGGGGACTATGGCTACACCTTC. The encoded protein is CASSVRGDYGYTF. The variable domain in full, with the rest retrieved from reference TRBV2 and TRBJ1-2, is EPEVTQTPSHQVTQMGQEVILRCVPISNHLYFYWYRQILGQKVEFLVSFYNNEISEKSEIFDDQFSVERPDGSNFTLKIRSTKLEDSAMYFCASSVRGDYGYTFGSGTRLTVV.

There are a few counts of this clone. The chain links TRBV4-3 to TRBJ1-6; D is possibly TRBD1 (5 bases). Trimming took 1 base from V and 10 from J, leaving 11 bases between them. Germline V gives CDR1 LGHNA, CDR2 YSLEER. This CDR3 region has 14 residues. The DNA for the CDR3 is TGCGCCAGCAGCCAAGCGGCCGGGGACTCACCCCTCCACTTT. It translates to CASSQAAGDSPLHF.

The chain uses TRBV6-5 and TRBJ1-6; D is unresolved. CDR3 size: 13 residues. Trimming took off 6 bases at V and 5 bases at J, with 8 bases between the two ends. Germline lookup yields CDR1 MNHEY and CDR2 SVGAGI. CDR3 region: CASSRQDNSPLHF. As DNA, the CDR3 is TGTGCCAGCAGCCGCCAGGATAATTCACCCCTCCACTTT.

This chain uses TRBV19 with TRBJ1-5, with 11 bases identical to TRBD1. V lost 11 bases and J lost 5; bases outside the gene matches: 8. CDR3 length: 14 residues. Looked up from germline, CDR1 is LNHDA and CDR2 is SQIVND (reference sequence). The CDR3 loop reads CASRTGGIDQPQHF. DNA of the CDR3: TGTGCCTCCCGGACAGGGGGCATTGATCAGCCCCAGCATTTT.

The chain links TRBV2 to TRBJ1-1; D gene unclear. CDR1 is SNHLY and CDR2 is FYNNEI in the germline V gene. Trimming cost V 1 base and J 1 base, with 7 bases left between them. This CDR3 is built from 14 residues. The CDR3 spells CASSEEAGNTEAFF. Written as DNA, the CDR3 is TGTGCCAGCAGTGAAGAGGCAGGGAACACTGAAGCTTTCTTT.

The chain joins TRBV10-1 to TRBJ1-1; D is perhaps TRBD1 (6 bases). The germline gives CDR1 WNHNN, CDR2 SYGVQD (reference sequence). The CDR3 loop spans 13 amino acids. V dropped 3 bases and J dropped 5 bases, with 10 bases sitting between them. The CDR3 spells CASSDGGHTEAFF. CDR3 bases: TGCGCCAGCAGTGATGGGGGGCATACTGAAGCTTTCTTT.

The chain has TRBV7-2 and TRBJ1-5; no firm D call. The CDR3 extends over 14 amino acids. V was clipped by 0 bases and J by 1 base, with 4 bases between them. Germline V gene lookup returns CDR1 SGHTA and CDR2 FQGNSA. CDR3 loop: CASSLAQSNQPQHF. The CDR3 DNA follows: TGTGCCAGCAGCTTAGCACAGAGCAATCAGCCCCAGCATTTT.

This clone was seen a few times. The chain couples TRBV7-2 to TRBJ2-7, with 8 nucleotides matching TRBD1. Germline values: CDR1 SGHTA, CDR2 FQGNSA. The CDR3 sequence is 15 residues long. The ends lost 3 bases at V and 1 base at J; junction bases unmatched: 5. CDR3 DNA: TGTGCCAGCAGCTTCACTAACAGGGGGTCCTACGAGCAGTACTTC. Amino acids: CASSFTNRGSYEQYF.

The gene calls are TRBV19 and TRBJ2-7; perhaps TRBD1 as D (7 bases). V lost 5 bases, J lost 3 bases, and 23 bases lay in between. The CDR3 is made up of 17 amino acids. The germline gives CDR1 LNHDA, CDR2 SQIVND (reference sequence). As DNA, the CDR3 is TGTGCCAGTAGTCCCTCCGGCGCGTCGCAGGGGGGCTACGAGCAGTACTTC. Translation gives CASSPSGASQGGYEQYF. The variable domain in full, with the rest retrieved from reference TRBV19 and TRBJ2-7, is DGGITQSPKYLFRKEGQNVTLSCEQNLNHDAMYWYRQDPGQGLRLIYYSQIVNDFQKGDIAEGYSVSREKKESFPLTVTSAQKNPTAFYLCASSPSGASQGGYEQYFGPGTRLTVT.

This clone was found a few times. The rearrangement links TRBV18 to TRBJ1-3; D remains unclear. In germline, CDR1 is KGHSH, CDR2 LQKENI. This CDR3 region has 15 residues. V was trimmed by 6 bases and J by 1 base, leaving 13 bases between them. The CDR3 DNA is TGTGCCAGCTCGGCTTCCTACAGATCTGGAAACACCATATATTTT. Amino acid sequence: CASSASYRSGNTIYF.

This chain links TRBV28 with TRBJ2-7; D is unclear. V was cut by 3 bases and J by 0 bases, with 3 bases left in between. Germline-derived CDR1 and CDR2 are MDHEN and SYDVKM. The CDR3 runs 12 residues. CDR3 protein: CASSLGSYEQYF. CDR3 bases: TGTGCCAGCAGTTTGGGCTCCTACGAGCAGTACTTC.

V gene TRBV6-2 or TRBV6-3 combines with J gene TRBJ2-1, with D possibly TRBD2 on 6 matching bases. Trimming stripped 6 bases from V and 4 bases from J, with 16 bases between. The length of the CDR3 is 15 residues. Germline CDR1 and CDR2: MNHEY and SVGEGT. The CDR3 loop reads CASSLIAVTYNEQFF. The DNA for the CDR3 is TGTGCCAGCAGCCTTATAGCGGTCACATACAATGAGCAGTTCTTC.

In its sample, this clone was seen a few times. The CDR3 coding sequence is TGCGCCAGCAGCCAAGACTCATCCGGAGGGAACACTGAAGCTTTCTTT. Residues: CASSQDSSGGNTEAFF. The J gene is TRBJ1-1, the V gene TRBV4-3, with D uncertain. The germline V and J ends were trimmed by 0 bases and 1 base, with 12 bases remaining between them. This CDR3 is built from 16 residues. Germline V gene data show CDR1 as LGHNA and CDR2 as YSLEER.

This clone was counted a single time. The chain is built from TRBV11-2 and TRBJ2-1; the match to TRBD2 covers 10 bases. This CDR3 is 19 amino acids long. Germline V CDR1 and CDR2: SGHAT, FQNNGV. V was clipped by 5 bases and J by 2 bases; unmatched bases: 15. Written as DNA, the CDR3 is TGTGCCAGCAGCACTGCACCCGGACTAGCGGCACTACCCTACAATGAGCAGTTCTTC. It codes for CASSTAPGLAALPYNEQFF.

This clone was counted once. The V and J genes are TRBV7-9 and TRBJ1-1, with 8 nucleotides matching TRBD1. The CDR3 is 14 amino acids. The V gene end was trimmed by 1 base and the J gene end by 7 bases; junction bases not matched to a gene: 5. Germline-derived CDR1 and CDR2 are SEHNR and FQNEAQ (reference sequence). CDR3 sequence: CASSLVPGQGEAFF. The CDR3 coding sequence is TGTGCCAGCAGCTTAGTTCCTGGACAGGGTGAAGCTTTCTTT. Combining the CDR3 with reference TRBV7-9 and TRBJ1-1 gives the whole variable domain DTGVSQNPRHKITKRGQNVTFRCDPISEHNRLYWYRQTLGQGPEFLTYFQNEAQLEKSRLLSDRFSAERPKGSFSTLEIQRTEQGDSAMYLCASSLVPGQGEAFFGQGTRLTVV.

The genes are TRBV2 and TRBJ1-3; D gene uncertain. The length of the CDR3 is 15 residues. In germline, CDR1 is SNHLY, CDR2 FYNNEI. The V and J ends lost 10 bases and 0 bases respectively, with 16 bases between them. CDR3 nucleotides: TGTGCCACCAAGGAGGGTCATTTCTCTGGAAACACCATATATTTT. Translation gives CATKEGHFSGNTIYF.

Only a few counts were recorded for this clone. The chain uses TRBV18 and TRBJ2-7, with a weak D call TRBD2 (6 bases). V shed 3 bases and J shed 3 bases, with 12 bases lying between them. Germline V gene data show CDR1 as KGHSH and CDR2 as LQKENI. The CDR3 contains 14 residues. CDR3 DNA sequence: TGTGCCAGCTCACCCGGGAGAGGTGGCTACGAGCAGTACTTC. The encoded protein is CASSPGRGGYEQYF.

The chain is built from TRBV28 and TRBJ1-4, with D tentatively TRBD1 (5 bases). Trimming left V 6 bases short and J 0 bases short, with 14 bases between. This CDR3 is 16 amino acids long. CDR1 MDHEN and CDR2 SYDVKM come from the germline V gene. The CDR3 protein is CASRAGGAPTNEKLFF. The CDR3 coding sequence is TGTGCCAGCAGGGCAGGCGGGGCCCCAACTAATGAAAAACTGTTTTTT.

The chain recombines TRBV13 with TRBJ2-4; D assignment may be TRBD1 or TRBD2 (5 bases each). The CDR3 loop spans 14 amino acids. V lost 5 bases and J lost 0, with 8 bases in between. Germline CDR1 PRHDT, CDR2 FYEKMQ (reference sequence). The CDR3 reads CASSRDQAKNIQYF. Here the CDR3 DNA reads TGTGCCAGCAGCAGGGACCAAGCCAAAAACATTCAGTACTTC.